This T cell receptor (beta chain) emerged from a study of neoadjuvant anti-PD-1 for oral cavity cancer. Study-wide context: Before surgery, most patients got three to four biweekly 3 mg/kg nivolumab doses.

This table comes from immunoSEQ multiplex PCR, and its TCRdb copy is limited to in-frame clones, with some not included. The sample includes 5,500 to 7,500 clones, about 57% seen only once; the top ten take 7% to 7.5%. Regarding this clone: The antigen is not known.

In germline, CDR1 is SGHNT, CDR2 YYREEE (reference sequence). V lost 0 bases and J 5 bases, leaving 16 bases between the germline ends. The CDR3 spans 16 residues. The time point here: after neoadjuvant nivolumab, at surgical resection. Stage II-IVA oral cavity squamous cell carcinoma was new and untreated by systemic or radiation therapy. Notes on the study in general: Larger post-treatment preexisting tumor clones tracked with greater tumor shrinkage. TCR analyses covered only three patients per response group.

The chain combines TRBV5-4 with TRBJ2-3; D unclear. The receptor was isolated from a person aged 35-80 years with oral cavity squamous cell carcinoma. The source was tumor tissue, collected after nivolumab (anti-PD-1) treatment. As DNA, the CDR3 is TGTGCCAGCAGCTTGGCCCCACTAAGGTCTATAGATACGCAGTATTTT. Amino acids: CASSLAPLRSIDTQYF.